What follows is one T cell receptor (beta chain) and its context. The antigen is undetermined. A read error may account for a junction end that differs from germline. Time point: technical triplicate 1. Source material was 2 million unsorted PBMCs, stored at -80 °C in RNAlater. The sample originates from a study of neurological immune-mediated disorders. Whole-study findings and limits: No expanded-clone CDR3 amino acid sequence recurred across subjects, suggesting private TCR-beta repertoires.

Per the germline V gene, CDR1 is SNHLY and CDR2 is FYNNEI. This CDR3 is built from 13 residues. The making of cDNA relied on 5'RACE with 10-nucleotide random UMIs. The authors obtained over 170 million TCR-beta sequences from 15-18 subjects per sequencing run. TCRdb reprocessed the 5' RACE reads via MiXCR and lists one record per CDR3 protein. This sample yields about 38,000 distinct CDR3 sequences, of which roughly 10% are seen a single time; around 3.9% belongs to the top ten. This sequence joins TRBV2 and TRBJ2-1; TRBD1 agrees at 8 bases. This TCR came from a man in his 60s with HTLV-1-associated myelopathy (HAM/TSP). Sequenced sample: PBMCs. As DNA, the CDR3 is TGTGCCAGTAGTGACAGGGGAAACAATGCGCAGTTCTTC. Translation gives CASSDRGNNAQFF.